The clone carrying this T cell receptor (beta chain) was detected only a few times. Its target is unknown. Peripheral blood from each donor was collected in a volume of 9.5 to 10 milliliters. Through a sample-barcoded 5' primer and a J-beta primer mix, a second PCR was run for 7 to 11 cycles. There were at least 2.5 million CDR3-containing paired-end reads obtained from each sample. TCRdb recomputed calls from the 5' RACE reads with MiXCR, one row per CDR3 protein. This sample has 700,000 to 850,000 distinct CDR3 sequences; less than 70% occur once, and the top ten carry 41%. The CDR3 runs 14 residues. The V end was cut by 0 bases, the J end by 5 bases, with 8 bases between. Looked up from germline, CDR1 is SEHNR and CDR2 is FQNEAQ (reference sequence). The data stem from a study of blood T cells in healthy people across ages. Overall study findings and caveats: Since the PBMCs were unsorted, naive and antigen-experienced cells could not be conclusively compared. Those diversity estimates obtained from one million T cells were thought to be underestimates.

This sequence was found in an elderly man in good health. The sample was blood. This chain uses TRBV7-9 with TRBJ1-5; D gene ambiguous. DNA for the CDR3: TGTGCCAGCAGCTTAGCTAGCGGGGATCAGCCCCAGCATTTT. This encodes CASSLASGDQPQHF.